This record looks at one TCR beta chain sequence and its context. The clone's antigen remains unknown. Within one base of it there is no much larger clone, and no base qualities were kept. The immunoSEQ Assay, a bias-controlled multiplex PCR, was used to amplify TCRbeta CDR3 regions from genomic DNA. The original pipeline was this. Within the assay, amplification of reference gene primers was used to estimate how many nucleated cells each sample contained. To quantify the absolute abundance of each unique TCRbeta CDR3 rearrangement, sequence reads were collapsed and filtered. For each sample, productive Simpson clonality was calculated as the square root of Simpson's diversity index over productive rearrangements. TCRdb retrieved this table from immuneACCESS and kept in-frame rearrangements only. Not all clones are present; in checked studies, unresolved V genes account for under half, and no reason is known for the remainder. That table gives V, J and clone size, and the DNA gave D and trimming. A total of about 240,000 clones appear in this sample, around 86% of them only once. 9% to 15% of the sample belongs to the ten largest clones.

Looking up the germline V gene yields CDR1 MDHEN and CDR2 SYDVKM. The CDR3, from cysteine to phenylalanine, totals 16 residues. The CDR3 DNA has 48 bases and is translated from base 1. Trimming removed 8 bases from V and 0 bases from J, leaving 17 bases between the germline ends. The collaborating institutions used their own protocols to collect whole blood in K2EDTA tubes. For TCRbeta analysis, collaborators shipped samples as frozen whole blood, isolated PBMCs, or DNA extracted from either of those sample types. The source of the sample is a study of blood T cell repertoires in COVID-19 (TCRdb year 2020). Some background on the complete study: The collaborator samples originated in the United States, Italy and Spain and spanned the acute and convalescent phases of COVID-19. The material from the prospective study consisted of cDNA or gDNA derived from T cells, B-cell-depleted T cells, or PBMCs. Subjects who had been exposed to COVID-19, were actively infected with it, or had recovered from it provided the deeply sampled blood TCRbeta repertoires that made up the dataset. The repertoires were made available in a free public database intended to serve as a resource for research on the immune response to SARS-CoV-2. Samples came from the ongoing ImmuneRACE study (first 160 participants) plus 1,254 subjects from 6 global collaborators. The sample metadata nearly always contained a de-identified subject ID, COVID-19 status, age in years and sex. Where HLA class I and class II types were available, the types were taken from metadata supplied by the sample provider, not from assay-based typing. The study at large found these results: Clinical and demographic metadata were provided uncurated, with the amount varying by source and participant.

Sequencing was performed on peripheral blood. The V and J genes are TRBV28 and TRBJ1-5, with a tentative D gene TRBD1 over 5 matching bases. The sequence was collected from a man aged 80 or over with acute or convalescent COVID-19. Here the CDR3 is given as CASGMGGISSNQPQHF. The nucleotide sequence reads as follows: TGTGCCAGCGGAATGGGGGGGATCTCTAGCAATCAGCCCCAGCATTTT.